This T cell receptor beta chain is from a study of blood T cell repertoires in COVID-19. About the study: Sites in the United States, Italy and Spain provided acute and convalescent COVID-19 samples.

The CDR3 runs 21 residues. Authors' methods: The authors estimated nucleated cell counts from reference gene primer amplification. TCRdb keeps only in-frame clones here, not all; method: immunoSEQ multiplex PCR. The V and J calls and clone size were taken over from that table, and D and trimming were inferred from the DNA. The profile shows tens of thousands of clones, approximately 87% of them singletons. The TCR comes from a human donor in a cohort sampled during active COVID-19. Specimen: peripheral blood. The chain combines TRBV12-2 with TRBJ1-5. TRBV12-2 is shown as a pseudogene. This CDR3 is CASRLEGPKLGVIICNQPQHF. The CDR3 DNA follows: TGTGCAAGTCGCCTGGAGGGACCGAAATTAGGGGTTATCATCTGCAATCAGCCCCAGCATTTT.